This TCR beta chain was captured in a study of cytomegalovirus exposure and HLA in healthy donors. This CDR3 spans 12 amino acids. Trimming left V 6 bases short and J 3 bases short, with 5 bases between. Germline V CDR1 and CDR2: SNHLY, FYNNEI. Overall study results and limits: Earlier analysis found most TCR beta V segments productive about 87% or about 30% of the time. Investigators reported fewer than 200 TCR beta chains as tied to cytomegalovirus.

The PCR was carried out with 60 Vbeta primers and 13 Jbeta primers. The method was immunoSEQ multiplex PCR; TCRdb's version includes in-frame clones alone and lacks a portion of them. Reported are 200,000 or so clones; the ten largest clones contain roughly 0.74%. Remarks on this clone: Its antigen is not known.

The sequenced sample was PBMCs. This receptor was taken from a boy under 18 in good health and CMV-seronegative. The chain recombines TRBV2 with TRBJ2-2; no clear D gene. The CDR3 loop reads CASRQDTGELFF. CDR3 DNA: TGTGCCAGCAGGCAGGACACCGGGGAGCTGTTTTTT. The full variable domain, rest sourced from reference TRBV2 and TRBJ2-2, is EPEVTQTPSHQVTQMGQEVILRCVPISNHLYFYWYRQILGQKVEFLVSFYNNEISEKSEIFDDQFSVERPDGSNFTLKIRSTKLEDSAMYFCASRQDTGELFFGEGSRLTVL.